This TCR beta chain was retrieved from a study of naive and memory T cell subsets. Overall study findings and caveats: Over 90% of naive TCR sequences appeared only once, unlike memory subsets. Naive repertoires, especially CD8, held a few larger clonotypes, possibly memory cells re-expressing CD45RA. Gini index rose across naive, CM, EM and EMRA in CD4 and CD8.

An equimolar mix of two oligonucleotides served as the beta constant-region primer for TRBC1 and TRBC2. Four rounds of PCR amplified the ligated cDNA using nested alpha and beta constant-region primers plus SP2. TCRdb itself ran the UMI-ligation and nested PCR reads through MiXCR, one entry per CDR3 protein. The table lists 150,000 or so distinct CDR3 sequences, approximately 22% of them singletons. Comment on this clonotype: Its antigen is not known.

Trimming took 1 base from V and 7 from J, leaving 5 bases between them. CDR1 is LGHDT, CDR2 YNNKEL, per germline (reference sequence). This CDR3 has 12 amino acids. The source of this sequence is a human donor in good health. The chain couples TRBV3-1 to TRBJ1-5, with D unresolved. Sequencing used naive CD4+ T cells from blood. The CDR3 sequence: CASSQVGQPQHF. The CDR3 DNA is TGTGCCAGCAGCCAAGTGGGGCAGCCCCAGCATTTT.